This TCR beta chain was sequenced in a study of blood T cell repertoires in COVID-19. Study-level information: Collection of acute and convalescent COVID-19 samples took place in the United States, Italy and Spain. PBMCs, B-cell-depleted T cells, or T cells were the source of the cDNA or gDNA that made up the material.

V was shortened by 8 bases and J by 5 bases, with 16 bases between the two germline ends. Germline V gene sequence: CDR1 SEHNR, CDR2 FQNEAQ (reference sequence). CDR3 length: 13 amino acids. In the original analysis: Amplifying reference gene primers gave estimates of nucleated cell counts. Method: immunoSEQ multiplex PCR; TCRdb's copy keeps in-frame clones and lacks some. The DNA was the basis for D and trimming; V, J and clone size are from that table. The sample lists approximately 500,000 clones, approximately 88% occurring once. Seattle patients were enrolled during active infection and followed longitudinally.

This clonotype was obtained from a woman between 50 and 59 years old with COVID-19, enrolled during active disease. The chain uses TRBV7-9 and TRBJ2-7, with a possible D match to TRBD2 (5 bases). The specimen sequenced was peripheral blood. The CDR3 DNA follows: TGTGCCAGCCGGGGTAGTTTAATGAACGAGCAGTACTTC. As protein: CASRGSLMNEQYF.